These 2 T cell receptor beta chains originate from one sample sequenced in a study of CD8+CD57+ T cells in acquired aplastic anemia. It was genomic DNA that served as the template for profiling TCR beta VDJ and CDR3. TCRdb ran MiXCR on the reads and lists one entry per CDR3 protein. The sample carries approximately 250,000 distinct CDR3 sequences, 82% recorded once. It was patients with CD8+CD57+ cell expansion by flow cytometry who were chosen for sequencing. Material for sequencing was sorted CD4+, CD8+, or CD8+CD57+ T cells (not recorded which) from PBMCs. The receptors come from a human donor with aplastic anemia.

This clonotype occurred many times. The rearrangement uses TRBV6-5 and TRBJ1-4; the match to TRBD1 covers 7 bases. Germline V lookup: CDR1 MNHEY, CDR2 SVGAGI. V lost 6 bases and J lost 4; bases outside the gene matches: 5. The CDR3 has 14 amino acids. CDR3: CASSPGQNNEKLFF. The CDR3 DNA follows: TGTGCCAGCAGCCCGGGACAGAATAATGAAAAACTGTTTTTT.

Points on this clonotype: Since the CDR3 does not end with the conserved phenylalanine or tryptophan, this likely comes from a read error. The V gene is TRBV7-8, the J gene TRBJ2-3; D is ambiguous. V was cut by 0 bases and J by 12 bases, with 13 bases left in between. CDR1 and CDR2 (germline): SGHVS, FQNEAQ. The CDR3 runs to 13 residues. CDR3 nucleotides: TGTGCCAGCAGCTTAGCGGGCGGTCACGATCAGTATTAT. Protein product: CASSLAGGHDQYY.